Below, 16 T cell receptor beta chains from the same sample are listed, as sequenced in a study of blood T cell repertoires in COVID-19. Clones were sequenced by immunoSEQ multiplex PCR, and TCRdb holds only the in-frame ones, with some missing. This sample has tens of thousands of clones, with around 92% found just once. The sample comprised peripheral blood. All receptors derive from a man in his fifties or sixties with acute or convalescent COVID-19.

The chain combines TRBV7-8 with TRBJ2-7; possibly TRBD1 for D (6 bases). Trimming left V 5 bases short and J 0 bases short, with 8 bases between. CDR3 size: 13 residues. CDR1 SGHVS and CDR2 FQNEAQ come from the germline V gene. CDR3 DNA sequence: TGTGCCAGCAGCAACAGGGACTCCTACGAGCAGTACTTC. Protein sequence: CASSNRDSYEQYF. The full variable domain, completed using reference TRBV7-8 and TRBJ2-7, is GAGVSQSPRYKVAKRGQDVALRCDPISGHVSLFWYQQALGQGPEFLTYFQNEAQLDKSGLPSDRFFAERPEGSVSTLKIQRTQQEDSAVYLCASSNRDSYEQYFGPGTRLTVT.

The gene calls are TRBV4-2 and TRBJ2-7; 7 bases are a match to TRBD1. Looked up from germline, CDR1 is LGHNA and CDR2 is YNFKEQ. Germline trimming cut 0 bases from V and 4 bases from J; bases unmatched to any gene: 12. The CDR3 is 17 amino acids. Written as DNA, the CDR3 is TGTGCCAGCAGCCAAGATGGAGGAGGACAGGATCCGTACGAGCAGTACTTC. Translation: CASSQDGGGQDPYEQYF.

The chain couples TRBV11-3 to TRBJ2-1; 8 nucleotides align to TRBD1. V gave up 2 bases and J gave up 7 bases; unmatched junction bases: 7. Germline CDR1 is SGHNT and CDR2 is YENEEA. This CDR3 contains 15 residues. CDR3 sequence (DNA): TGTGCCAGCAGCTTAAACAGGGGGGTGCGTAATGAGCAGTTCTTC. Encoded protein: CASSLNRGVRNEQFF.

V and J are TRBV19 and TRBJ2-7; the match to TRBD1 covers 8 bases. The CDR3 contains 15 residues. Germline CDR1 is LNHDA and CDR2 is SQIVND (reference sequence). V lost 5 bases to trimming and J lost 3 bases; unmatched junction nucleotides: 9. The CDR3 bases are TGTGCCAGTAGTCACAGGGGGAGCTTTATCTACGAGCAGTACTTC. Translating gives CASSHRGSFIYEQYF.

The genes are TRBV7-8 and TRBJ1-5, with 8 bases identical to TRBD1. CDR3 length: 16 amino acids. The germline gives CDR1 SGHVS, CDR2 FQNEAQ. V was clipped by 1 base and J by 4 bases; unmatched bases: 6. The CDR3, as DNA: TGTGCCAGCAGCTTAGGGCAGGGGGCTCGGAATCAGCCCCAGCATTTT. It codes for CASSLGQGARNQPQHF.

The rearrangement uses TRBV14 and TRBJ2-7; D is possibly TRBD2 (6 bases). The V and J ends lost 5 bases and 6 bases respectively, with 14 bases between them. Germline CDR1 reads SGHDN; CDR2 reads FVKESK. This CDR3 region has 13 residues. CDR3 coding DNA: TGTGCCAGCAGCGGGACTCGGGCTTCCGAGCAGTACTTC. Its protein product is CASSGTRASEQYF. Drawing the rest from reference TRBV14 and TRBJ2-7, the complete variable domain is EAGVTQFPSHSVIEKGQTVTLRCDPISGHDNLYWYRRVMGKEIKFLLHFVKESKQDESGMPNNRFLAERTGGTYSTLKVQPAELEDSGVYFCASSGTRASEQYFGPGTRLTVT.

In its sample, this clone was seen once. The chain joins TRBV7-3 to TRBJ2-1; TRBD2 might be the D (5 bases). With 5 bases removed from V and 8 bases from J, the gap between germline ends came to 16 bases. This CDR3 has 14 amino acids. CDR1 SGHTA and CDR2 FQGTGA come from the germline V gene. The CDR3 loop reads CASSPGVVTHEQFF. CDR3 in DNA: TGTGCCAGCAGCCCCGGGGTCGTTACCCATGAGCAGTTCTTC.

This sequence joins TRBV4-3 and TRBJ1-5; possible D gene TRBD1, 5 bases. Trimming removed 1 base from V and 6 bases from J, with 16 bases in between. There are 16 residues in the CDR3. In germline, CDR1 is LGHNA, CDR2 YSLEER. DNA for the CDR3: TGCGCCAGCAGCCAAGCCTATTGGCAGGGTGTTCAGCCCCAGCATTTT. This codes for CASSQAYWQGVQPQHF.

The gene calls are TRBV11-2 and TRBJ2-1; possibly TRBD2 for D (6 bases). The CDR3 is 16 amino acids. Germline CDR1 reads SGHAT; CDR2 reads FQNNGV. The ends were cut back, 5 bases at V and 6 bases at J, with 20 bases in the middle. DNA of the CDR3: TGTGCCAGCAGCGACTCAATCCGGGGGAGGCGCAATGAGCAGTTCTTC. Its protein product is CASSDSIRGRRNEQFF.

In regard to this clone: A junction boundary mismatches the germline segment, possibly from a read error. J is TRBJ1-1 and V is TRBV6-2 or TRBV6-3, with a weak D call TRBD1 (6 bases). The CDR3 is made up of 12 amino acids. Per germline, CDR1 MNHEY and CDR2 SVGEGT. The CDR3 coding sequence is TGTGCCAGCAGCCTCCGGGACACAGAAGCTTTCTTT. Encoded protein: CASSLRDTEAFF.

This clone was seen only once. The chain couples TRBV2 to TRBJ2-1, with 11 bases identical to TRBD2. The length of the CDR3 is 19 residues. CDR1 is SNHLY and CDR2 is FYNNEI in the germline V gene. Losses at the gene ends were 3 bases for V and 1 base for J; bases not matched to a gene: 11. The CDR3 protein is CASSDEGISGRGSYNEQFF. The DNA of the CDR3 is TGTGCCAGCAGTGATGAGGGGATTAGCGGGAGGGGATCCTACAATGAGCAGTTCTTC.

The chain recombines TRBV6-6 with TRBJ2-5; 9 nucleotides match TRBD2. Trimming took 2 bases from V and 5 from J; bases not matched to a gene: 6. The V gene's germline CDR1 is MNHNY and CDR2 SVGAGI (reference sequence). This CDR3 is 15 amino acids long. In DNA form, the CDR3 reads TGTGCCAGCAGTTACCTAGCGGGATCTACTGAGACCCAGTACTTC. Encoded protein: CASSYLAGSTETQYF.

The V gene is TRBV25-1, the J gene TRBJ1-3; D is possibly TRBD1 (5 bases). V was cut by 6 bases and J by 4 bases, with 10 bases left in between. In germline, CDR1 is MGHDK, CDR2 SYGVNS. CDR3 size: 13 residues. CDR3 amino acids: CASSPGGGNTIYF. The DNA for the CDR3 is TGTGCCAGCAGCCCGGGGGGAGGAAACACCATATATTTT.

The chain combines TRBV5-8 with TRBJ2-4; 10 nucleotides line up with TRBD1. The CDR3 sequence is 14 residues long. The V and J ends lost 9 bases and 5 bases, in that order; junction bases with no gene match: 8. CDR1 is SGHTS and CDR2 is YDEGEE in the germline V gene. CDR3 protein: CAIPPGTGENIQYF. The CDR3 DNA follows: TGTGCCATTCCTCCCGGGACAGGGGAAAACATTCAGTACTTC.

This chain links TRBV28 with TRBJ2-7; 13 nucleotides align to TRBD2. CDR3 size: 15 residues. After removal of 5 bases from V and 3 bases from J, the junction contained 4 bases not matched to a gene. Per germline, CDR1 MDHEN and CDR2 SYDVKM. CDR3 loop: CASSVTSGRDYEQYF. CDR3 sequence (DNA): TGTGCCAGCAGTGTAACTAGCGGGAGGGACTACGAGCAGTACTTC.

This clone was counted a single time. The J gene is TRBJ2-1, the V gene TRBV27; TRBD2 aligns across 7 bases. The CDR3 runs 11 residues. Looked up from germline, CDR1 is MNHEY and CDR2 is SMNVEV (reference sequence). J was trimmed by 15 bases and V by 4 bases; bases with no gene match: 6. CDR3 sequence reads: CASSWRREWFF. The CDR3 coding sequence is TGTGCCAGCAGTTGGCGGCGGGAGTGGTTCTTC.